This record looks at one T cell receptor (beta chain) sequence and its context. Per the study methods: Cell counts per sample came from amplifying reference gene primers. The assay was immunoSEQ multiplex PCR, and TCRdb's table has in-frame clones only and misses some. From that table come the V and J calls and clone size; the DNA was used to work out D and trimming. The sample has tens of thousands of clones; around 86% are singletons. This sample is part of a study of blood T cell repertoires in COVID-19. Study-level information: Italy, Spain and the United States were the sources of the convalescent and acute COVID-19 samples.

Germline values: CDR1 LNHDA, CDR2 SQIVND (reference sequence). V shed 7 bases and J 2 bases; nucleotides not matched to a gene: 2. The CDR3 has 14 residues. V is TRBV19 and J is TRBJ1-4; 9 nucleotides line up with TRBD1. The sequence derives from a human donor in a cohort sampled during active COVID-19. Sequencing was performed on peripheral blood. The CDR3 loop is CASNTGGTNEKLFF. In DNA, the CDR3 is TGTGCCAGTAATACAGGGGGCACTAATGAAAAACTGTTTTTT.